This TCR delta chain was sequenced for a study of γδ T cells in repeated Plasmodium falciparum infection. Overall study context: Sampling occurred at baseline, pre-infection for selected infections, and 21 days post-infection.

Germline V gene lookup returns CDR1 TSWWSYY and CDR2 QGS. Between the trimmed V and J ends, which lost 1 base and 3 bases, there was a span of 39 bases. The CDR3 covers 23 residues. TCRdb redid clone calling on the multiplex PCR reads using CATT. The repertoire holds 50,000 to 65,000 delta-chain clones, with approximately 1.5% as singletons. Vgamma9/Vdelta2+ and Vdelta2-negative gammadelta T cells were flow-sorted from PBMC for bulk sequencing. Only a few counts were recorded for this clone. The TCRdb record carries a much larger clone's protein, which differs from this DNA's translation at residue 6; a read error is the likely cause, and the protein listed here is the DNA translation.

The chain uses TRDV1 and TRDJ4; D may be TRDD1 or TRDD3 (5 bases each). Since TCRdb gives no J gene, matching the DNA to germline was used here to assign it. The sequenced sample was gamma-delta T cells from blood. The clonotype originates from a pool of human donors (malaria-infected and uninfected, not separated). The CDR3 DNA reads TGTGCTCTTGGGGAACCAATTAGTAGCCCAATATACGAAATCTGGGATTTGACGGGACCCCTGATCTTT. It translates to CALGEPISSPIYEIWDLTGPLIF.